This TCR beta chain was identified in a study of CD8 T cells in ankylosing spondylitis. With respect to this clonotype: The antigen is unknown.

Whole-study results and caveats: For ankylosing spondylitis blood, a TCR beta motif of seven to nine highly homologous variants appeared characteristic.

CDR1 is SGHDN, CDR2 FVKESK, per germline. V lost 1 base, J lost 5 bases, and 15 bases lay in between. The CDR3 consists of 16 residues. Libraries for TCR beta were made by quantitative 5'-RACE with molecular barcodes. TCRdb reprocessed the 5' RACE reads via MiXCR and lists one record per CDR3 protein. In the table there are 200,000 to 250,000 distinct CDR3 sequences, around 19% of which are singletons. The V gene is TRBV14, the J gene TRBJ2-1; D is unclear. The origin of this receptor is a male donor with ankylosing spondylitis. Sequencing input: blood, either unsorted or a sorted T cell fraction (not recorded which). The CDR3 spells CASSQARDLGHNEQFF. In DNA form, the CDR3 reads TGTGCCAGCAGCCAAGCGAGAGACTTGGGCCACAATGAGCAGTTCTTC.